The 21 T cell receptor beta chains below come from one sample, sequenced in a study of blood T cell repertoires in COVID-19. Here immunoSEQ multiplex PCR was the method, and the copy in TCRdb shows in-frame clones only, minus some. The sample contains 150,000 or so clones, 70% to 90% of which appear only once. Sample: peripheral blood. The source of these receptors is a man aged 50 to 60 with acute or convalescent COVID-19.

CDR3 DNA sequence: TGTGCCAGTAGTATAGACCGGACAGGGGGGGATACGCAGTATTTT. Translated, it gives CASSIDRTGGDTQYF. The gene calls are TRBV19 and TRBJ2-3; 10 bases are a match to TRBD1. This CDR3 is built from 15 residues. The junction had 3 bases not matched to a gene; V was cut back by 0 bases and J by 6 bases. CDR1 and CDR2 (germline): LNHDA, SQIVND (reference sequence).

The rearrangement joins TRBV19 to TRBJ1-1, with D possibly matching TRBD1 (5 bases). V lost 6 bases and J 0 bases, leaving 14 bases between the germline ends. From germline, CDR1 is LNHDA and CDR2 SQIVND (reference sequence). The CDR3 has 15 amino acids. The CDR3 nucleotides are TGTGCCAGTAGAGGTGCTCAGGGTGTGAACACTGAAGCTTTCTTT. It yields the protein CASRGAQGVNTEAFF. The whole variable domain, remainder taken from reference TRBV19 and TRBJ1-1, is DGGITQSPKYLFRKEGQNVTLSCEQNLNHDAMYWYRQDPGQGLRLIYYSQIVNDFQKGDIAEGYSVSREKKESFPLTVTSAQKNPTAFYLCASRGAQGVNTEAFFGQGTRLTVV.

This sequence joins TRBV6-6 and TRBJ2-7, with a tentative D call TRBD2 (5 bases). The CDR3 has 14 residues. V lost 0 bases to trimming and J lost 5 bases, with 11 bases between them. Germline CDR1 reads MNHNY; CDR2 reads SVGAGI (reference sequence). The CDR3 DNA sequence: TGTGCCAGCAGTTACTCACGGCTCGGGGACGAGCAGTACTTC. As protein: CASSYSRLGDEQYF.

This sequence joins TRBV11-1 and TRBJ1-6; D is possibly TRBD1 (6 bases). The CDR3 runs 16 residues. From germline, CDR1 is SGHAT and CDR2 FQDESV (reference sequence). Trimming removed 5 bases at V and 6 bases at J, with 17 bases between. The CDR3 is CASSRTVTGRNSPLHF. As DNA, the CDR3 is TGTGCCAGCAGCCGTACAGTAACAGGGCGTAATTCACCCCTCCACTTT.

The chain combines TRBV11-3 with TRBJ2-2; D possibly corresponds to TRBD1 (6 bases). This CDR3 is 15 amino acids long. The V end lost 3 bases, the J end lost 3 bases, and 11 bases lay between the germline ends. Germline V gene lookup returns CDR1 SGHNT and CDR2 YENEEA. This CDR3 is CASSFRGSDTGELFF. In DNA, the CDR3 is TGTGCCAGCAGCTTCAGGGGTTCAGACACCGGGGAGCTGTTTTTT.

The CDR3 sequence: CASSLDSNEKLFF. CDR3 nucleotides: TGTGCCAGCAGCTTGGACAGTAATGAAAAACTGTTTTTT. V usage is TRBV5-4 and J usage is TRBJ1-4; D ambiguous. Germline V gene data show CDR1 as SGHNT and CDR2 as YYREEE (reference sequence). V lost 0 bases and J lost 4, with 4 bases in between. The CDR3 totals 13 residues.

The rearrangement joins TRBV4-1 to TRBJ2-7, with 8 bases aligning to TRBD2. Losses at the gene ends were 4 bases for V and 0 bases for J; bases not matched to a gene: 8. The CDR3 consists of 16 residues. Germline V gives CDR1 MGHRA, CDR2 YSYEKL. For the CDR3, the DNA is TGCGCCAGCAGCCCCCTTAGCGGGAAGAGCTCCTACGAGCAGTACTTC. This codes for CASSPLSGKSSYEQYF.

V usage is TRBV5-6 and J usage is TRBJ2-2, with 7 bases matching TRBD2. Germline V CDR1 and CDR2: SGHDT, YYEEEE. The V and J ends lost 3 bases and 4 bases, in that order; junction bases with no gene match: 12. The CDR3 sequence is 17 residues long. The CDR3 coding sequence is TGTGCCAGCAGCTCTCTCGGGCACGGGAGGCGCACCGGGGAGCTGTTTTTT. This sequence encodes CASSSLGHGRRTGELFF.

The CDR3 nucleotides read TGTGCCAGCTCACCAGAGACAGGTTACTATGGCTACACCTTC. This sequence encodes CASSPETGYYGYTF. This chain uses TRBV18 with TRBJ1-2, with D possibly matching TRBD1 (6 bases). Trimming cost V 2 bases and J 3 bases, with 10 bases left between them. Germline V gene data show CDR1 as KGHSH and CDR2 as LQKENI. The CDR3 loop spans 14 amino acids.

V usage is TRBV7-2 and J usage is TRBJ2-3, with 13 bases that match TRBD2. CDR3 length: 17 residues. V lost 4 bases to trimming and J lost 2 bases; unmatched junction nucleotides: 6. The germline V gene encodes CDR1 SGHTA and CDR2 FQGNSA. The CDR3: CASSSLGLAGTTDTQYF. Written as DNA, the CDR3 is TGTGCCAGCAGCTCCTTGGGACTAGCGGGGACCACAGATACGCAGTATTTT.

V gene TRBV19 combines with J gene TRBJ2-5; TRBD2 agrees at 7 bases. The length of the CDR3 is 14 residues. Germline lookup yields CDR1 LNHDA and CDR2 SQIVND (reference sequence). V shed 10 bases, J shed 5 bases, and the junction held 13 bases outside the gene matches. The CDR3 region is CATGEGHWGETQYF. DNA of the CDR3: TGTGCCACTGGGGAGGGCCATTGGGGCGAGACCCAGTACTTC.

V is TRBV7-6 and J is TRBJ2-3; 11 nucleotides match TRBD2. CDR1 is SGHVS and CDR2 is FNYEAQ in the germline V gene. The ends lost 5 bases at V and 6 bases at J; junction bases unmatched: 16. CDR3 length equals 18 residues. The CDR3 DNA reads TGTGCCAGCAGCCAGGCGTTTGAACTAGCGGGAGCTGTTGATACGCAGTATTTT. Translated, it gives CASSQAFELAGAVDTQYF.

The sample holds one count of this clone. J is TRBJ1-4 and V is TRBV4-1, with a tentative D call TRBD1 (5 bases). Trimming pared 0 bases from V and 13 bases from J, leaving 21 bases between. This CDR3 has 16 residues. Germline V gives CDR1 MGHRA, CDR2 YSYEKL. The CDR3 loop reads CASSQERRAGTRGLFF. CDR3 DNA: TGCGCCAGCAGCCAAGAACGGCGAGCGGGGACGAGGGGACTGTTTTTT.

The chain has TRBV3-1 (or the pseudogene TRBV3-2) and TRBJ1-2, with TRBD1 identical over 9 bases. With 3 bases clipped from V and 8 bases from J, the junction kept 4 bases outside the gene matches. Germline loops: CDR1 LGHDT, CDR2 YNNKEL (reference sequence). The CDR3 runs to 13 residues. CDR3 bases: TGTGCCAGCAGCCATAGGACAGGGGAAGGCTACACCTTC. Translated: CASSHRTGEGYTF.

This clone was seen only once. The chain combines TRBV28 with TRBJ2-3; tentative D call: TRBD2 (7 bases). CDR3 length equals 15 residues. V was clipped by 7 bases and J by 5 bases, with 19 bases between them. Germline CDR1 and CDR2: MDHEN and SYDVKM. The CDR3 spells CASNIVGGRRDTQYF. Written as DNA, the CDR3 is TGTGCCAGCAATATAGTGGGGGGGCGGAGAGATACGCAGTATTTT.

DNA of the CDR3: TGTGCCAGCAGCATCCGGGGTAGCGGAAGCTCCTACAATGAGCAGTTCTTC. It codes for CASSIRGSGSSYNEQFF. The J gene is TRBJ2-1, the V gene TRBV21-1; whether TRBD2, the table's D call, matches the DNA was not checked. TRBV21-1 is described as a pseudogene. This CDR3 is built from 17 residues.

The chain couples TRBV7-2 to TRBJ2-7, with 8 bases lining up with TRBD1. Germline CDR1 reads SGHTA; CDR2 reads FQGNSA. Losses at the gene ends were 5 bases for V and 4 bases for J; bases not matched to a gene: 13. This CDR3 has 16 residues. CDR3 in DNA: TGTGCCAGCAGCACCGCTTCGACAGGGGTAACGTACGAGCAGTACTTC. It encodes CASSTASTGVTYEQYF.

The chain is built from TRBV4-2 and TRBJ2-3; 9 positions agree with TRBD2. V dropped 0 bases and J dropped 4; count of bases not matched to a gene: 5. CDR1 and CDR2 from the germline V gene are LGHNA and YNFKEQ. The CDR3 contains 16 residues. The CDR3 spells CASSQDRAGGPDTQYF. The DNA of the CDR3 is TGTGCCAGCAGCCAAGACAGGGCGGGGGGGCCAGATACGCAGTATTTT.

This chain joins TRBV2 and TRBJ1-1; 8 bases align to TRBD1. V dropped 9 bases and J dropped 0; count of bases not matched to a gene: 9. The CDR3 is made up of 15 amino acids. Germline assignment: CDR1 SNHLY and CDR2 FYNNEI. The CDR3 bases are TGTGCCAGTTCCGGGACAGGCGTCATGAACACTGAAGCTTTCTTT. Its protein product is CASSGTGVMNTEAFF.

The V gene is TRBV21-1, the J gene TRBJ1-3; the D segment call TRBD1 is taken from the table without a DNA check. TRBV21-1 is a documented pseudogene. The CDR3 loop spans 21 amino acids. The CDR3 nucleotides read TGTGCCAGCAGCAAGCTTTTGTGGGCAGGCCGCAGTATCACCCCGGGAAACACCATATATTTT. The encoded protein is CASSKLLWAGRSITPGNTIYF.

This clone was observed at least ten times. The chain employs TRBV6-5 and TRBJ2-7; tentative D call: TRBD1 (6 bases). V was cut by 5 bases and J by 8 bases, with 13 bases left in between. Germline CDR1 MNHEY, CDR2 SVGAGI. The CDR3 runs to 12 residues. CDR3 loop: CASSPTGTKQYF. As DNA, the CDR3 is TGTGCCAGCAGTCCCACCGGGACAAAGCAGTACTTC.